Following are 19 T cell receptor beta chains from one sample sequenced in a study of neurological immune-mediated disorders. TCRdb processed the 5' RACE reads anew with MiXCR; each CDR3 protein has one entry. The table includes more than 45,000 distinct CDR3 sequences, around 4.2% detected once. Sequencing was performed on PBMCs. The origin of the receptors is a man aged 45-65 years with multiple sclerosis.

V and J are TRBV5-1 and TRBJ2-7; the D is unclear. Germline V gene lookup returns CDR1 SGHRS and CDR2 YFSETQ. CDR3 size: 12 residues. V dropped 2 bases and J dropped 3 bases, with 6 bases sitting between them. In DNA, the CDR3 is TGCGCCAGCAGCTTAGGATACTACGAGCAGTACTTC. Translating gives CASSLGYYEQYF.

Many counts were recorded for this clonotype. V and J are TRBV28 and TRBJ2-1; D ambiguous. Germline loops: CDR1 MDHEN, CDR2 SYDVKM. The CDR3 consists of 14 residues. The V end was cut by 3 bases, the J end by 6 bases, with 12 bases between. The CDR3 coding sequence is TGTGCCAGCAGTTTTGGTCCTCTCGGCAATGAGCAGTTCTTC. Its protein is CASSFGPLGNEQFF.

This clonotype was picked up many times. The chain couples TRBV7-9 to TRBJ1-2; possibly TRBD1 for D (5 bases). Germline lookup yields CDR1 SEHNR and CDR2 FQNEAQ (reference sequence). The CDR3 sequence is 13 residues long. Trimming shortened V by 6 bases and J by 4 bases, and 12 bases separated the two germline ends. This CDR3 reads CASSQGGGYGYTF. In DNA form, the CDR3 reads TGTGCCAGCAGTCAGGGAGGAGGCTATGGCTACACCTTC.

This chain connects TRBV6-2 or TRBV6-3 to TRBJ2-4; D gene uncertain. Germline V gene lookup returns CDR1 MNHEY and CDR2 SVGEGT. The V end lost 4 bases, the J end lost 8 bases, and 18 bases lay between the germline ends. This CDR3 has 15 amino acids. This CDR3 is CASSSPDRFTDIQYF. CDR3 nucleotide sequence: TGTGCCAGCAGTTCCCCCGACCGCTTTACGGACATTCAGTACTTC.

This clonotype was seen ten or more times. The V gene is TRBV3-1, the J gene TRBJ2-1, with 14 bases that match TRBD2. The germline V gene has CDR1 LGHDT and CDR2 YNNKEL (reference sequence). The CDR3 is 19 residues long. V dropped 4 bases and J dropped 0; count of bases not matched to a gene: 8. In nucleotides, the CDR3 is TGTGCCAGCAGCCCGTTGACTAGCGGGAGGGTGAGCTCCTACAATGAGCAGTTCTTC. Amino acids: CASSPLTSGRVSSYNEQFF.

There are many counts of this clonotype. DNA for the CDR3: TGCAGTGGACAGGGATCAAATCAGCCCCAGCATTTT. Translating gives CSGQGSNQPQHF. The chain links TRBV20-1 to TRBJ1-5; the match to TRBD1 covers 7 bases. Germline-derived CDR1 and CDR2 are DFQATT and SNEGSKA (reference sequence). The CDR3 length is 12 residues. V lost 7 bases to trimming and J lost 4 bases; unmatched junction nucleotides: 4.

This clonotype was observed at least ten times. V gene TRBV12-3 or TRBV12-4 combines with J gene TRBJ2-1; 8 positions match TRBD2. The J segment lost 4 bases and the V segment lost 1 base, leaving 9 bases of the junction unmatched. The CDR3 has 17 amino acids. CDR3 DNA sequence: TGTGCCAGCAGTTTAGAGCGGCAGCGGGAGCCGTACAATGAGCAGTTCTTC. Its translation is CASSLERQREPYNEQFF.

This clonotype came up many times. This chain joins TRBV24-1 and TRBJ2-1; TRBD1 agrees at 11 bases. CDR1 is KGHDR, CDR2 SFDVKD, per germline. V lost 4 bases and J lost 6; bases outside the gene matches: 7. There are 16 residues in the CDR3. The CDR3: CATSDTGQGESNEQFF. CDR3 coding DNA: TGTGCCACCAGTGACACGGGACAGGGGGAATCCAATGAGCAGTTCTTC.

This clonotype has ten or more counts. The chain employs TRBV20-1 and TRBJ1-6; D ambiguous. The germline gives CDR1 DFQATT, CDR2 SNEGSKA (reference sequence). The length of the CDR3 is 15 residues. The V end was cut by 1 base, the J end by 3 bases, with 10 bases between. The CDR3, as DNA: TGCAGTGCTAGAGTAGCGGGAGGCTATAATTCACCCCTCCACTTT. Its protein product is CSARVAGGYNSPLHF.

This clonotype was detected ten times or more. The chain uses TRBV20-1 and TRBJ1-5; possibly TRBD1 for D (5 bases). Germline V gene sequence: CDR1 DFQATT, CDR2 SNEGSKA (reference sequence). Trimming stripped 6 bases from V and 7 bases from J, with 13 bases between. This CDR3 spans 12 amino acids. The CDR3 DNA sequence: TGCAGTGCCCTGTGGGGGGGACAGCCCCAGCATTTT. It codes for CSALWGGQPQHF.

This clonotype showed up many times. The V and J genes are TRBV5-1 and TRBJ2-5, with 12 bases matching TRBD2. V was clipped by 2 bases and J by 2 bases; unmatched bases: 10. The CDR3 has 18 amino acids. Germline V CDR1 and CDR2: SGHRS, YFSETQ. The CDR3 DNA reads TGCGCCAGCAGCTTATCTCCTTCAGGACTAGCGGGGCAAGAGACCCAGTACTTC. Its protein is CASSLSPSGLAGQETQYF.

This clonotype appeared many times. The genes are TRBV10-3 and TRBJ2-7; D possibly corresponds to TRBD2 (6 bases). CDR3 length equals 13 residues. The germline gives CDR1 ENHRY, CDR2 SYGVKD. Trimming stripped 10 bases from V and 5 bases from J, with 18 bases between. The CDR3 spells CATRGTPGDEQYF. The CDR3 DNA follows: TGTGCCACCCGAGGGACCCCGGGGGACGAGCAGTACTTC.

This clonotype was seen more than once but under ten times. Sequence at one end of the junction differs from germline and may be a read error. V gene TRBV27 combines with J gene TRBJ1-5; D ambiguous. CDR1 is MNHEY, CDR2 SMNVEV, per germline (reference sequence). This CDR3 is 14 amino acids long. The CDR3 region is CASSFGKGLEPQNF. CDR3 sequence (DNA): TGTGCCAGCAGTTTTGGTAAAGGGTTGGAGCCCCAGAATTTT.

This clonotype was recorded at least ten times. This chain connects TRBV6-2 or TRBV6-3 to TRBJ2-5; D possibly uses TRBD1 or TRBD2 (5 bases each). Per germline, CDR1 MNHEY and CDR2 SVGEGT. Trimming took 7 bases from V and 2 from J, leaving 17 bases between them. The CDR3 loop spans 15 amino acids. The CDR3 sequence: CASMGTETYQETQYF. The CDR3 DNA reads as TGTGCCAGCATGGGGACGGAGACTTATCAAGAGACCCAGTACTTC.

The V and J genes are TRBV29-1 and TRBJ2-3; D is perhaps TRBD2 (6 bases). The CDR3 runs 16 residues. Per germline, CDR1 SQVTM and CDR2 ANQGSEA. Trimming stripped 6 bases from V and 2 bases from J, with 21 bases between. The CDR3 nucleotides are TGCAGCGTCGCAGAACGGAGGGCCTTGGACACAGATACGCAGTATTTT. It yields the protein CSVAERRALDTDTQYF.

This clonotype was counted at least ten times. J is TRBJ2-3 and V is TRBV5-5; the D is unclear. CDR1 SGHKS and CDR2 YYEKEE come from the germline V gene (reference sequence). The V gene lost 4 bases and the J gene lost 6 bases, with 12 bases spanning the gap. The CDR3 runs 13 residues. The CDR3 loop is CASSVAYADTQYF. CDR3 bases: TGTGCCAGCAGCGTCGCCTACGCGGATACGCAGTATTTT.

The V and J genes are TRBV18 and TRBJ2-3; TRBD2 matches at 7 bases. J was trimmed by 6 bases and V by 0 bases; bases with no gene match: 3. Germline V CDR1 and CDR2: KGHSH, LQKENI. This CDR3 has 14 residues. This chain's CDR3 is CASSPPRGSDTQYF. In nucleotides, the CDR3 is TGTGCCAGCTCACCACCTCGCGGGAGTGATACGCAGTATTTT.

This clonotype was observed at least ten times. CDR3 sequence reads: CASSWSGMDEQYF. Here the CDR3 DNA reads TGTGCCAGCAGTTGGAGCGGGATGGACGAGCAGTACTTC. The chain combines TRBV12-3 or TRBV12-4 with TRBJ2-7; 7 bases line up with TRBD2. The CDR3 is made up of 13 amino acids. The V and J ends lost 4 bases and 5 bases, in that order; junction bases with no gene match: 5.

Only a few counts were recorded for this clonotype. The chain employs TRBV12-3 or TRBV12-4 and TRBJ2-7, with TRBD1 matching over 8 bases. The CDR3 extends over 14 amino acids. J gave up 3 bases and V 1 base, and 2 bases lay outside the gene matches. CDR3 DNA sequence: TGTGCCAGCAGTTTAGAAGGACAGGGCTACGAGCAGTACTTC. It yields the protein CASSLEGQGYEQYF.